This T cell receptor beta chain was observed in a study of CXCR3-negative and CXCR3-positive naive CD8 T cells. In the study overall: TRB reads totalled about 140 million, about 1.5 +/- 0.3 million per library.

Each TRB cDNA library was prepared by 5' RACE (with UMI labels). TCRdb reanalyzed the 5' RACE reads, giving one entry per CDR3 protein sequence and no DNA. The sample holds 130,000 or so distinct CDR3 sequences. Triplicate sorts of 300,000 cells per CD8+ subset. The CDR3 runs 15 residues. Sequencing was done on a sample of naive CXCR3- CD8+ T cells from blood. The subset denotes: CD45RO-CCR7+CD27+CD95- naive CD8+ T cells lacking CXCR3 (TNR3-). This receptor was obtained from a human donor in good health. Some clones in this sample may be carry-over from other donors' samples. This rearrangement joins TRBV12-3 or TRBV12-4 to TRBJ2-3; TCRdb calls TRBD2, which cannot be checked without DNA. The CDR3 protein is CASSFFVAGDDTQYF.